This T cell receptor beta chain is from a study of OX40 agonist ivuxolimab in advanced cancers. On the study more broadly: Ivuxolimab doses were 0.01, 0.1, 0.3, 1.5, 3 or 10 mg/kg every 2 weeks. The mean age was approximately 60 years, ranging from 23 to 79, with approximately 85% of participants male. Enrollees could have had prior anti-PD-1, anti-PD-L1 or anti-CTLA-4 therapy, which 35% to 40% had received.

Note on this clone: This specimen includes other DNA sequences encoding the same CDR3.

CDR3 length equals 15 residues. V was pared by 0 bases and J by 1 base, with 2 bases of the junction left unmatched. The germline gives CDR1 SGHRS, CDR2 YFSETQ. The protocol was immunoSEQ multiplex PCR, while the TCRdb copy is restricted to in-frame clones and leaves out a portion. The table has tens of thousands of clones, 83% seen once; the top ten hold approximately 1.4%. The sample in question was CD4+ or CD8+ T cells sorted from blood, obtained in a trial of the OX40 agonist ivuxolimab. The rearrangement links TRBV5-1 to TRBJ2-5; 8 bases fit TRBD1. This sequence originates from an adult with an advanced solid tumor such as melanoma, head and neck, liver or kidney cancer. This CDR3 is CASSLDGTGQETQYF. DNA for the CDR3: TGCGCCAGCAGCTTGGACGGGACAGGCCAAGAGACCCAGTACTTC.